The 2 T cell receptor beta chains reported below all come from one sample, sequenced in a study of Graves' ophthalmopathy and Graves' hyperthyroidism. The study amplified TCR beta CDR3 regions using RNA transcripts. An initial RT-PCR round employing HTBI primers preceded a second-round multiplex PCR. TCRdb fed the multiplex PCR reads into MiXCR, producing one record per CDR3 protein. Of 650,000 to 900,000 distinct CDR3 sequences in the sample, about 44% were seen once. Sequencing was performed on peripheral blood. The receptors come from an adult man with Graves' ophthalmopathy.

As to this clonotype: The junction and the germline gene differ at one end; a read error may be behind it. The chain employs TRBV11-2 and TRBJ1-4; maybe TRBD1 (5 bases). This CDR3 comprises 15 residues. The germline CDR1 and CDR2 sequences are SGHAT and FQNNGV. CDR3 region: CASTDSVATNEKLFF. CDR3 nucleotide sequence: TGCGCCAGCACCGACAGCGTTGCAACTAATGAAAAACTGTTTTTT.

The sample holds one count of this clonotype. The V gene is TRBV5-1, the J gene TRBJ2-5, with 9 bases fitting TRBD2. Looked up from germline, CDR1 is SGHRS and CDR2 is YFSETQ. After removal of 4 bases from V and 5 bases from J, the junction contained 9 bases not matched to a gene. The CDR3 runs 15 residues. The CDR3 sequence: CASSPGLAKRETQYF. In DNA, the CDR3 is TGCGCCAGCAGCCCGGGACTAGCTAAGCGGGAGACCCAGTACTTC.